Below, 27 T cell receptor beta chains from the same sample are listed, as sequenced in a study of T cell repertoires in cytomegalovirus infection. TCRdb used MiXCR to reprocess the reads, holding one entry per CDR3 protein. The sample lists around 490,000 distinct CDR3 sequences; around 27% were seen once. The material sequenced was PBMCs. These receptors came from a human donor in good health (CMV status not recorded). Some clones in this sample may be carry-over from other donors' samples.

This chain connects TRBV10-2 to TRBJ2-5, with D possibly matching TRBD1 (6 bases). The CDR3 loop spans 14 amino acids. V was cut by 7 bases and J by 3 bases, with 15 bases left in between. Germline V gene sequence: CDR1 WSHSY, CDR2 SAAADI. CDR3 protein: CASTKTGSEETQYF. CDR3 nucleotide sequence: TGCGCCAGCACCAAAACAGGGTCAGAAGAGACCCAGTACTTC.

The rearrangement links TRBV11-2 to TRBJ2-6; unclear D gene. Germline V gene lookup returns CDR1 SGHAT and CDR2 FQNNGV. This CDR3 has 14 residues. With 4 bases removed from V and 4 bases from J, the gap between germline ends came to 8 bases. The CDR3 sequence is CASSSLTGANVLTF. In DNA form, the CDR3 reads TGTGCCAGCAGCTCACTGACAGGGGCCAACGTCCTGACTTTC. Together with reference TRBV11-2 and TRBJ2-6, the CDR3 gives the full variable domain: EAGVAQSPRYKIIEKRQSVAFWCNPISGHATLYWYQQILGQGPKLLIQFQNNGVVDDSQLPKDRFSAERLKGVDSTLKIQPAKLEDSAVYLCASSSLTGANVLTFGAGSRLTVL.

To note about this clonotype: Possible read error: a much larger clone is one base away. The rearrangement joins TRBV10-3 to TRBJ2-5; D perhaps matches TRBD1 (5 bases). Trimming stripped 4 bases from V and 1 base from J, with 7 bases between. The V gene's germline CDR1 is ENHRY and CDR2 SYGVKD. The CDR3 runs 13 residues. CDR3 DNA sequence: TGTGCCATCAGTGGACAGATCCAAGAGACCCAGTACTTC. Residues: CAISGQIQETQYF.

The sample holds a few counts of this clonotype. The CDR3 DNA reads as TGCGCCAGCAGCTTGGCTCGGGACAGGGTGGGCGAGCAGTTCTTC. Translated: CASSLARDRVGEQFF. This sequence joins TRBV5-1 and TRBJ2-1, with 9 bases lining up with TRBD1. V shed 0 bases, J shed 10 bases, and the junction held 8 bases outside the gene matches. CDR3 size: 15 residues. In germline, CDR1 is SGHRS, CDR2 YFSETQ.

This clonotype was seen at least ten times. The V call is TRBV7-2, the J call TRBJ1-6, with D possibly matching TRBD1 (5 bases). Trimming removed 5 bases at V and 8 bases at J, with 10 bases between. Germline CDR1 reads SGHTA; CDR2 reads FQGNSA. The CDR3 covers 13 residues. CDR3 loop: CASSQFRDSPLHF. The CDR3 DNA reads TGTGCCAGCAGCCAATTCAGGGATTCACCCCTCCACTTT.

There are many counts of this clonotype. The chain is built from TRBV7-9 and TRBJ2-6; unclear D gene. The V end lost 11 bases, the J end lost 11 bases, and 19 bases lay between the germline ends. The length of the CDR3 is 13 residues. Germline V gene data show CDR1 as SEHNR and CDR2 as FQNEAQ (reference sequence). In DNA form, the CDR3 reads TGTGCCTCGGAGAACGACCGGTGGGACGTCCTGACTTTC. Residues: CASENDRWDVLTF.

This clonotype was counted a few times. This chain uses TRBV27 with TRBJ1-5; D ambiguous. The CDR3 sequence is 15 residues long. Trimming left V 5 bases short and J 3 bases short, with 14 bases between. Germline V gene lookup returns CDR1 MNHEY and CDR2 SMNVEV (reference sequence). The CDR3 is CASSPSGRPNQPQHF. The CDR3 nucleotides read TGTGCCAGCAGTCCCTCGGGGAGGCCCAATCAGCCCCAGCATTTT.

The chain recombines TRBV15 with TRBJ2-1, with D unresolved. The CDR3 spans 13 residues. CDR1 is LNHNV and CDR2 is YYDKDF in the germline V gene (reference sequence). Trimming stripped 4 bases from V and 5 bases from J, with 9 bases between. CDR3 sequence (DNA): TGTGCCACCAGCACTGGCCACGACAATGAGCAGTTCTTC. Translating it yields CATSTGHDNEQFF.

The chain links TRBV6-2 or TRBV6-3 to TRBJ2-7; the D gene is possibly TRBD2 (6 bases). Between the trimmed V and J ends, which lost 2 bases and 2 bases, there was a span of 10 bases. Germline V gives CDR1 MNHEY, CDR2 SVGEGT. The CDR3 is 14 residues long. CDR3 bases: TGTGCCAGCAGTTACATTGGACTAACCTACGAGCAGTACTTC. It encodes CASSYIGLTYEQYF.

This clonotype showed up just a few times. The gene calls are TRBV7-2 and TRBJ2-2; 9 nucleotides align to TRBD2. J gave up 4 bases and V 2 bases, and 2 bases lay outside the gene matches. This CDR3 spans 15 amino acids. Germline V gene data show CDR1 as SGHTA and CDR2 as FQGNSA. Written as DNA, the CDR3 is TGTGCCAGCAGCTTACGGACTAGCGCCACCGGGGAGCTGTTTTTT. Translation: CASSLRTSATGELFF.

In this sample, this clonotype turned up a few times. The rearrangement uses TRBV11-1 and TRBJ1-6; TRBD1 aligns across 9 bases. Germline-derived CDR1 and CDR2 are SGHAT and FQDESV (reference sequence). V shed 8 bases, J shed 7 bases, and the junction held 12 bases outside the gene matches. The CDR3 sequence is 16 residues long. CDR3 sequence reads: CASETGTGFGNSPLHF. As DNA, the CDR3 is TGTGCCAGCGAGACCGGGACAGGGTTTGGGAATTCACCCCTCCACTTT.

This clonotype was detected only a few times. The CDR3: CASSGQGAAWAFF. CDR3 DNA: TGTGCCAGCAGCGGTCAGGGGGCGGCTTGGGCTTTCTTT. The chain is built from TRBV7-3 and TRBJ1-1; 8 bases match TRBD1. The germline V gene encodes CDR1 SGHTA and CDR2 FQGTGA. The CDR3 has 13 residues. J lost 11 bases, V lost 5 bases, and 10 bases had no gene match. The complete variable domain, with remaining parts taken from reference TRBV7-3 and TRBJ1-1, reads GAGVSQTPSNKVTEKGKYVELRCDPISGHTALYWYRQSLGQGPEFLIYFQGTGAADDSGLPNDRFFAVRPEGSVSTLKIQRTERGDSAVYLCASSGQGAAWAFFGQGTRLTVV.

This rearrangement joins TRBV5-5 to TRBJ1-1, with 8 bases that match TRBD1. After removal of 3 bases from V and 7 bases from J, the junction contained 5 bases not matched to a gene. The length of the CDR3 is 13 residues. Germline V gives CDR1 SGHKS, CDR2 YYEKEE (reference sequence). DNA of the CDR3: TGTGCCAGCAGCTGGACAGGGACATATGAAGCTTTCTTT. It yields the protein CASSWTGTYEAFF. Combining the CDR3 with reference TRBV5-5 and TRBJ1-1 gives the whole variable domain DAGVTQSPTHLIKTRGQQVTLRCSPISGHKSVSWYQQVLGQGPQFIFQYYEKEERGRGNFPDRFSARQFPNYSSELNVNALLLGDSALYLCASSWTGTYEAFFGQGTRLTVV.

This clonotype was seen ten or more times. The chain recombines TRBV27 with TRBJ2-1; 14 bases match TRBD2. The V gene end was trimmed by 3 bases and the J gene end by 7 bases; junction bases not matched to a gene: 2. This CDR3 is 15 amino acids long. Germline V CDR1 and CDR2: MNHEY, SMNVEV (reference sequence). The CDR3 sequence: CASSLRTSGRNEQFF. The CDR3, as DNA: TGTGCCAGCAGTTTGCGGACTAGCGGGAGGAATGAGCAGTTCTTC.

The chain joins TRBV7-2 to TRBJ1-6, with D tentatively TRBD1 (6 bases). The V and J ends lost 5 bases and 9 bases respectively, with 14 bases between them. Germline V gene sequence: CDR1 SGHTA, CDR2 FQGNSA. The CDR3 is 14 residues long. CDR3 amino acids: CASSPTGRASPLHF. The CDR3 DNA reads TGTGCCAGCAGCCCCACAGGGCGGGCTTCACCCCTCCACTTT.

This clonotype was detected only a few times. The DNA for the CDR3 is TGCGCCAGCAGCTTGGAGGGAGGGCCACCAGATACGCAGTATTTT. It encodes CASSLEGGPPDTQYF. This chain links TRBV5-1 with TRBJ2-3; TRBD2 agrees at 7 bases. With V trimmed by 0 bases and J by 4 bases, 5 bases remained unmatched. Per germline, CDR1 SGHRS and CDR2 YFSETQ. The CDR3 runs to 15 residues.

The gene calls are TRBV5-5 and TRBJ2-1; TRBD2 agrees at 7 bases. The V gene's germline CDR1 is SGHKS and CDR2 YYEKEE (reference sequence). CDR3 length: 16 amino acids. V lost 9 bases, J lost 1 base, and 13 bases stayed unmatched. In DNA, the CDR3 is TGTGCCACATCCTCCACAAGCGGGATTTCCTACAATGAGCAGTTCTTC. Encoded protein: CATSSTSGISYNEQFF.

The V call is TRBV6-6, the J call TRBJ2-7; 7 nucleotides match TRBD1. Germline trimming cut 4 bases from V and 3 bases from J; bases unmatched to any gene: 6. Germline V gene data show CDR1 as MNHNY and CDR2 as SVGAGI (reference sequence). The CDR3 loop spans 14 amino acids. As DNA, the CDR3 is TGTGCCAGCAGTTCCTCGGACAGGTTCTACGAGCAGTACTTC. Translated, it gives CASSSSDRFYEQYF.

This clonotype was recorded a few times. This chain links TRBV19 with TRBJ1-1, with 8 bases matching TRBD1. The CDR3 runs to 13 residues. CDR1 and CDR2 (germline): LNHDA, SQIVND (reference sequence). The junction had 4 bases not matched to a gene; V was cut back by 7 bases and J by 3 bases. CDR3 in amino acids: CASTRTGHTEAFF. Written as DNA, the CDR3 is TGTGCCAGTACCCGGACAGGGCACACTGAAGCTTTCTTT.

This clonotype appeared a few times. The chain employs TRBV6-5 and TRBJ1-2, with unresolved D. The CDR3 consists of 13 residues. V was trimmed by 5 bases and J by 3 bases, leaving 10 bases between them. CDR1 and CDR2 (germline): MNHEY, SVGAGI. In DNA form, the CDR3 reads TGTGCCAGCAGTGGCCGGGTAGACTATGGCTACACCTTC. Protein sequence: CASSGRVDYGYTF.

The rearrangement uses TRBV5-4 and TRBJ1-2, with TRBD1 matching 9 bases. The germline V gene encodes CDR1 SGHNT and CDR2 YYREEE (reference sequence). This CDR3 has 13 residues. V shed 0 bases and J 6 bases; nucleotides not matched to a gene: 0. The CDR3 loop reads CASSLGQGDGYTF. Written as DNA, the CDR3 is TGTGCCAGCAGCTTGGGACAGGGGGATGGCTACACCTTC.

The table lists this clonotype with a few counts. The chain combines TRBV24-1 with TRBJ2-1; TRBD1 agrees at 10 bases. The CDR3 spans 14 residues. Germline V gives CDR1 KGHDR, CDR2 SFDVKD. The V and J ends lost 4 bases and 4 bases, in that order; junction bases with no gene match: 0. In DNA, the CDR3 is TGTGCCACCAGTGAGGGACAGGGGTACAATGAGCAGTTCTTC. Its protein is CATSEGQGYNEQFF.

The J gene is TRBJ2-5, the V gene TRBV12-3 or TRBV12-4, with 9 bases identical to TRBD1. This CDR3 is 22 amino acids long. V was pared by 5 bases and J by 5 bases, with 30 bases of the junction left unmatched. The CDR3 region has the DNA TGTGCCAGCAGTCCCCCGGGGGGCCCTACAGCGGACAGGGGTGAGGGGGGGGAGACCCAGTACTTC. Its translation: CASSPPGGPTADRGEGGETQYF.

The rearrangement joins TRBV6-5 to TRBJ1-2; weak D call: TRBD1 (6 bases). CDR1 is MNHEY and CDR2 is SVGAGI in the germline V gene. V was clipped by 7 bases and J by 3 bases, with 21 bases between them. The length of the CDR3 is 16 residues. The CDR3 nucleotides read TGTGCCAGCATCTGTCGGATACGGGGGGCGGACTATGGCTACACCTTC. Translation gives CASICRIRGADYGYTF.

This clonotype showed up many times. This sequence joins TRBV7-8 and TRBJ2-5, with 11 bases matching TRBD2. The ends lost 5 bases at V and 4 bases at J; junction bases unmatched: 9. This CDR3 has 16 residues. Germline assignment: CDR1 SGHVS and CDR2 FQNEAQ. For the CDR3, the DNA is TGTGCCAGCAGCCACAGGAATAGCGGGAGGGGAGAGACCCAGTACTTC. It encodes CASSHRNSGRGETQYF.

The V and J genes are TRBV20-1 and TRBJ2-5, with D uncertain. V gave up 5 bases and J gave up 2 bases, with 15 bases separating them. Germline CDR1 DFQATT, CDR2 SNEGSKA (reference sequence). The CDR3 contains 14 residues. DNA for the CDR3: TGCAGTGCTTCGTTGATGTTGGGACAAGAGACCCAGTACTTC. Protein product: CSASLMLGQETQYF.

This clonotype was seen a few times. This sequence joins TRBV4-1 and TRBJ2-5; either TRBD1 or TRBD2 may fit D (5 bases each). The CDR3 has 16 amino acids. Trimming removed 1 base from V and 1 base from J, with 13 bases in between. Looked up from germline, CDR1 is MGHRA and CDR2 is YSYEKL. CDR3 amino acids: CASSQGTRGRQETQYF. Written as DNA, the CDR3 is TGCGCCAGCAGCCAAGGAACCCGGGGCCGCCAAGAGACCCAGTACTTC.